Listed here are 14 T cell receptor beta chains from one sample, sequenced in a study of blood T cell repertoires in COVID-19. Sequencing used immunoSEQ multiplex PCR; TCRdb keeps in-frame clones, though not all of them. The sample gives 360,000 or so clones, about nine tenths of which show up once; about 0.94% is in the top ten. The sample consisted of PBMCs or T cells enriched from blood (not recorded which). Receptors originate from a young woman who had been exposed to COVID-19.

The chain employs TRBV20-1 and TRBJ1-4; maybe TRBD1 (5 bases). The CDR3 has 11 amino acids. Deletions cut 5 bases from V and 14 bases from J, with 15 bases between. Germline CDR1 DFQATT, CDR2 SNEGSKA (reference sequence). The CDR3 DNA is TGCAGTGCTTTATTCACGGGACTGCTGTTTTTT. It codes for CSALFTGLLFF.

The genes are TRBV9 and TRBJ2-1; D is perhaps TRBD2 (5 bases). There are 15 residues in the CDR3. Trimming took off 0 bases at V and 0 bases at J, with 7 bases between the two ends. In germline, CDR1 is SGDLS, CDR2 YYNGEE. CDR3 amino acids: CASSVGGDSYNEQFF. CDR3 in DNA: TGTGCCAGCAGCGTAGGGGGAGACTCCTACAATGAGCAGTTCTTC.

This chain joins TRBV5-5 and TRBJ2-1, with 7 positions matching TRBD2. V trimming: 4 bases; J trimming: 4 bases; junction bases outside the gene matches: 8. This CDR3 has 15 amino acids. Germline values: CDR1 SGHKS, CDR2 YYEKEE (reference sequence). The CDR3 nucleotides are TGTGCCAGCAGCCGTTCCGGGGGGTCGTACAATGAGCAGTTCTTC. This gives the protein CASSRSGGSYNEQFF.

This clone appeared a single time. This chain uses TRBV19 with TRBJ2-1; D is uncertain. Germline CDR1 and CDR2: LNHDA and SQIVND (reference sequence). CDR3 length: 15 residues. Trimming left V 3 bases short and J 8 bases short, with 17 bases between. Here the CDR3 reads CASSIPRGGVDEQFF. The CDR3 DNA is TGTGCCAGTAGTATCCCCCGAGGTGGTGTCGATGAGCAGTTCTTC.

This chain connects TRBV12-3 or TRBV12-4 to TRBJ1-2, with D possibly matching TRBD1 (6 bases). The CDR3 spans 13 residues. Between the trimmed V and J ends, which lost 5 bases and 14 bases, there was a span of 21 bases. In DNA form, the CDR3 reads TGTGCCAGCAGTAGCACCCTCGGGGGGGCTCAGACCTTC. It specifies CASSSTLGGAQTF.

This sequence joins TRBV20-1 and TRBJ2-7; D possibly corresponds to TRBD1 (5 bases). V shed 3 bases and J shed 5 bases, with 11 bases lying between them. CDR1 DFQATT and CDR2 SNEGSKA come from the germline V gene (reference sequence). CDR3 length equals 12 residues. CDR3: CSASGQGNEQYF. The CDR3 DNA is TGCAGTGCTAGTGGCCAGGGTAACGAGCAGTACTTC.

The chain carries TRBV3-1 (or the pseudogene TRBV3-2) and TRBJ2-7, with a tentative D call TRBD2 (6 bases). The CDR3 runs to 15 residues. Germline V gene data show CDR1 as LGHDT and CDR2 as YNNKEL (reference sequence). Trimming left V 1 base short and J 2 bases short, with 12 bases between. The CDR3 region is CASSQVGGFTYEQYF. CDR3 in DNA: TGTGCCAGCAGCCAAGTCGGGGGATTTACCTACGAGCAGTACTTC.

This clone showed up just once. The genes are TRBV19 and TRBJ2-7; 7 nucleotides line up with TRBD2. This CDR3 region has 16 residues. The junction had 10 bases not matched to a gene; V was cut back by 3 bases and J by 2 bases. The V gene's germline CDR1 is LNHDA and CDR2 SQIVND (reference sequence). The CDR3 DNA reads TGTGCCAGTAGTATTGATCTGGCGGGAGTTACCTACGAGCAGTACTTC. Translating gives CASSIDLAGVTYEQYF.

The rearrangement links TRBV5-1 to TRBJ2-3; 12 nucleotides line up with TRBD2. The CDR3 runs 16 residues. Germline V gene data show CDR1 as SGHRS and CDR2 as YFSETQ. V shed 4 bases, J shed 4 bases, and the junction held 7 bases outside the gene matches. Here the CDR3 reads CASSPPTSGSSDTQYF. The DNA of the CDR3 is TGCGCCAGCAGCCCCCCGACTAGCGGGAGTTCAGATACGCAGTATTTT.

The rearrangement links TRBV5-3 to TRBJ2-3; D is uncertain. TRBV5-3 is recorded as an ORF, its role being uncertain. V was pared by 1 base and J by 5 bases, with 17 bases between. This CDR3 contains 16 residues. The CDR3 DNA is TGTGCCAGAAGCTTGCCTCCAGCGCACGAGAAAGATACGCAGTATTTT. Its protein product is CARSLPPAHEKDTQYF.

This sequence joins TRBV7-3 and TRBJ2-1, with 8 bases fitting TRBD1. The CDR3 has 14 amino acids. Trimming cost V 2 bases and J 8 bases; bases outside gene matches: 5. Germline V gives CDR1 SGHTA, CDR2 FQGTGA. The CDR3 loop is CASSLGQGWDEQFF. In DNA, the CDR3 is TGTGCCAGCAGCTTAGGACAGGGATGGGATGAGCAGTTCTTC.

V usage is TRBV2 and J usage is TRBJ1-1; D unclear. The V end lost 4 bases, the J end lost 0 bases, and 9 bases lay between the germline ends. Germline CDR1 SNHLY, CDR2 FYNNEI. The CDR3 totals 14 residues. In nucleotides, the CDR3 is TGTGCCAGCAGTGGTACAGTAATGAACACTGAAGCTTTCTTT. Amino acids: CASSGTVMNTEAFF.

V gene TRBV4-2 combines with J gene TRBJ1-2; tentative D call: TRBD1 (5 bases). V lost 1 base, J lost 6 bases, and 12 bases lay in between. This CDR3 is 14 amino acids long. Germline CDR1 LGHNA, CDR2 YNFKEQ. The CDR3 protein is CASSQVSQGHGYTF. CDR3 DNA: TGTGCCAGCAGCCAAGTAAGCCAGGGCCATGGCTACACCTTC.

This chain joins TRBV5-1 and TRBJ2-1, with 7 nucleotides matching TRBD1. V was clipped by 3 bases and J by 6 bases; unmatched bases: 9. Germline V gene data show CDR1 as SGHRS and CDR2 as YFSETQ. CDR3 size: 15 residues. CDR3: CASSSTGALGNEQFF. CDR3 nucleotides: TGCGCCAGCAGCTCTACAGGGGCCCTTGGCAATGAGCAGTTCTTC.